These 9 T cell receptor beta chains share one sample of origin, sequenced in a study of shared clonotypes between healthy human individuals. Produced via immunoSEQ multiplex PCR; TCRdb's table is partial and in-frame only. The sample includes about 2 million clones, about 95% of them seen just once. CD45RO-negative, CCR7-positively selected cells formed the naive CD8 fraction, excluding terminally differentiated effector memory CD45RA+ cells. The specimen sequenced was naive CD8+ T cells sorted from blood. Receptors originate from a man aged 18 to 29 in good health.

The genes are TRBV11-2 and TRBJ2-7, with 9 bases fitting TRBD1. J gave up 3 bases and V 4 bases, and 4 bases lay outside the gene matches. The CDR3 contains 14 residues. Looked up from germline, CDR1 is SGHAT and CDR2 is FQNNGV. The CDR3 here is CASSSADRGYEQYF. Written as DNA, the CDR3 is TGTGCCAGCAGCTCTGCGGACAGGGGCTACGAGCAGTACTTC.

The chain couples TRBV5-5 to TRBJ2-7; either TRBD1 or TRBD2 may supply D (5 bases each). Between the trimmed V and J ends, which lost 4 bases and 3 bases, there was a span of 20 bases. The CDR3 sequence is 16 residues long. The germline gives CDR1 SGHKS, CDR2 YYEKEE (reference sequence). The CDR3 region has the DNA TGTGCCAGCAGCCCCTTTACCAGGGTGGGGGTCTACGAGCAGTACTTC. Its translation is CASSPFTRVGVYEQYF.

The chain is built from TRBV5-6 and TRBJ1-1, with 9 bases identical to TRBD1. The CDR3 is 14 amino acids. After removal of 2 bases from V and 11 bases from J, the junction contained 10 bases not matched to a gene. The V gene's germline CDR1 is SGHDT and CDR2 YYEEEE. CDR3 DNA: TGTGCCAGCAGCTTAGAAACAGGGGGCGCGTGGGCTTTCTTT. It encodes CASSLETGGAWAFF.

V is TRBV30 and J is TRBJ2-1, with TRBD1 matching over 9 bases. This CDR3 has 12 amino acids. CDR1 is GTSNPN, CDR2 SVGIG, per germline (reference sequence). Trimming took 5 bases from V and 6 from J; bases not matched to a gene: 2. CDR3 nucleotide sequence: TGTGCCTGGGGACAGGGGTTCAATGAGCAGTTCTTC. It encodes CAWGQGFNEQFF.

Written as DNA, the CDR3 is TGTGCCAGCAGCGCAACGGGACACTACTCCTACGAGCAGTACTTC. Protein: CASSATGHYSYEQYF. The V and J genes are TRBV9 and TRBJ2-7, with D perhaps matching TRBD1 (6 bases). Trimming left V 3 bases short and J 0 bases short, with 13 bases between. In germline, CDR1 is SGDLS, CDR2 YYNGEE. The CDR3 is 15 residues long.

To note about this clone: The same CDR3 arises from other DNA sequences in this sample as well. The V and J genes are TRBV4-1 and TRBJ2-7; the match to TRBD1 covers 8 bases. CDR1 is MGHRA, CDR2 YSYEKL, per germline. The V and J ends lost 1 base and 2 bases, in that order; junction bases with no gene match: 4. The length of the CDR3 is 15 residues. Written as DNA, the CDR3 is TGCGCCAGCAGCCAAGTAACAGGGGGTGCCTACGAGCAGTACTTC. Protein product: CASSQVTGGAYEQYF.

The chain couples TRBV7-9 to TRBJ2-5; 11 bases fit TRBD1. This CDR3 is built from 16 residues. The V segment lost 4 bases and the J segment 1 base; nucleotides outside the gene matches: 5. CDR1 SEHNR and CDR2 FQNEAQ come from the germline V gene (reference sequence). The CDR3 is CASSSAGQGAQETQYF. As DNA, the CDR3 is TGTGCCAGCAGCTCCGCCGGACAGGGGGCCCAAGAGACCCAGTACTTC.

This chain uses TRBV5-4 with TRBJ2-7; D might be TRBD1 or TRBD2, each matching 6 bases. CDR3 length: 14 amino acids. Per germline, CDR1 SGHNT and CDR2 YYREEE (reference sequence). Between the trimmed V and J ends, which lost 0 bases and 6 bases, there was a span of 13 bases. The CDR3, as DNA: TGTGCCAGCAGCTTGGAAGGGGGGCTCGTCGAGCAGTACTTC. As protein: CASSLEGGLVEQYF.

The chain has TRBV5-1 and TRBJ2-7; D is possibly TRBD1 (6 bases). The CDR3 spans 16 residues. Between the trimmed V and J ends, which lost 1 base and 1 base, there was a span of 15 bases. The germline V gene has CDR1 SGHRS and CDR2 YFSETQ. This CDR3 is CASSLSSGTSSYEQYF. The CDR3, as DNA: TGCGCCAGCAGCTTGTCCTCCGGGACAAGTTCCTACGAGCAGTACTTC.